This T cell receptor beta chain was identified during a study of cytomegalovirus exposure and HLA in healthy donors. Assay: immunoSEQ multiplex PCR; the TCRdb copy retains only in-frame clones and omits some. Of some 68,000 clones listed, approximately 97% are singletons. V trimming: 7 bases; J trimming: 7 bases; junction bases outside the gene matches: 10. CDR3 length equals 13 residues. Germline lookup yields CDR1 MDHEN and CDR2 SYDVKM. Study conclusions and caveats: In vitro assays verified that a few CMV-associated chains recognized CMV antigens specifically. The authors listed around 150 TCR beta chains as cytomegalovirus-associated.

Turning to this clone: Its target is unknown.

Specimen: PBMCs. This clonotype was obtained from a man between 18 and 35 years old in good health and CMV-seronegative. The V and J genes are TRBV28 and TRBJ2-7, with 7 bases fitting TRBD2. CDR3 nucleotide sequence: TGTGCCAGCACTCTCCCGGGGGGAAGGGAGCAGTACTTC. This encodes CASTLPGGREQYF.